A single sample gave rise to the 27 T cell receptor beta chains below, sequenced in a study of T-cell memory formation after mild COVID-19. One entry per CDR3 protein, called by TCRdb with MiXCR from the 5' RACE reads. Here the sample spans about 430,000 distinct CDR3 sequences, approximately 24% being singletons. Sequenced sample: PBMCs or a T cell subset sorted from them (not recorded which). Receptors were obtained from an adult woman who had mild COVID-19 (a few samples of this study predate the infection). Cell type and time point are not known.

This clonotype has a handful of counts. CDR3 protein: CASSLAGQGEQYF. The CDR3 DNA is TGTGCCAGCAGCTTAGCGGGACAGGGAGAGCAGTACTTC. The genes are TRBV7-2 and TRBJ2-7, with 9 bases lining up with TRBD1. There are 13 residues in the CDR3. In germline, CDR1 is SGHTA, CDR2 FQGNSA. With 0 bases clipped from V and 7 bases from J, the junction kept 1 base outside the gene matches.

This clonotype was seen a handful of times. The chain has TRBV2 and TRBJ1-1, with D possibly matching TRBD1 (5 bases). V gave up 6 bases and J gave up 2 bases, with 19 bases separating them. This CDR3 is built from 16 residues. Germline V lookup: CDR1 SNHLY, CDR2 FYNNEI. CDR3 sequence (DNA): TGTGCCAGCAGAACAGGCGGCCAGATCCTAAACACTGAAGCTTTCTTT. The encoded protein is CASRTGGQILNTEAFF.

This clonotype came up a few times. DNA of the CDR3: TGTGCCAGCAGCGCCGGAGGGGGCCCCCTTTCTGGGGAGCTGTTTTTT. Translating it yields CASSAGGGPLSGELFF. The chain is built from TRBV9 and TRBJ2-2, with TRBD1 as a possible D gene (7 bases). V was shortened by 3 bases and J by 8 bases, with 20 bases between the two germline ends. The germline CDR1 and CDR2 sequences are SGDLS and YYNGEE. The CDR3 sequence is 16 residues long.

J is TRBJ2-3 and V is TRBV4-1, with a possible D match to TRBD2 (6 bases). This CDR3 spans 16 amino acids. V was cut by 0 bases and J by 4 bases, with 14 bases left in between. Germline CDR1 and CDR2: MGHRA and YSYEKL. The CDR3 DNA is TGCGCCAGCAGCCAAGAAACTCGATCGGGGGCAGATACGCAGTATTTT. Translation gives CASSQETRSGADTQYF.

The J gene is TRBJ1-1, the V gene TRBV3-1, with a possible D match to TRBD1 (6 bases). The germline V gene encodes CDR1 LGHDT and CDR2 YNNKEL (reference sequence). The length of the CDR3 is 16 residues. Between the trimmed V and J ends, which lost 0 bases and 8 bases, there was a span of 19 bases. The CDR3 protein is CASSQDGGPPSSEAFF. The CDR3 region has the DNA TGTGCCAGCAGCCAAGACGGGGGGCCTCCCTCGTCCGAAGCTTTCTTT.

This clonotype was observed a handful of times. The J gene is TRBJ2-2, the V gene TRBV7-9; 8 positions agree with TRBD1. From germline, CDR1 is SEHNR and CDR2 FQNEAQ (reference sequence). V trimming: 4 bases; J trimming: 2 bases; junction bases outside the gene matches: 3. The CDR3 consists of 15 residues. The CDR3 region has the DNA TGTGCCAGCAGCTACGACAGGGGAAACACCGGGGAGCTGTTTTTT. It is translated as CASSYDRGNTGELFF. Combining the CDR3 with reference TRBV7-9 and TRBJ2-2 gives the whole variable domain DTGVSQNPRHKITKRGQNVTFRCDPISEHNRLYWYRQTLGQGPEFLTYFQNEAQLEKSRLLSDRFSAERPKGSFSTLEIQRTEQGDSAMYLCASSYDRGNTGELFFGEGSRLTVL.

This clonotype has only a few counts. V usage is TRBV7-2 and J usage is TRBJ2-4; D is perhaps TRBD2 (6 bases). The V gene lost 3 bases and the J gene lost 12 bases, with 15 bases spanning the gap. The germline V gene has CDR1 SGHTA and CDR2 FQGNSA. The CDR3 totals 13 residues. This CDR3 is CASSFGTGSGQYF. The CDR3 DNA sequence: TGTGCCAGCAGCTTCGGGACTGGCTCGGGTCAGTACTTC.

This clonotype was seen a few times. The chain links TRBV24-1 to TRBJ2-1; 10 nucleotides align to TRBD2. The CDR3 spans 14 residues. Per germline, CDR1 KGHDR and CDR2 SFDVKD. Unmatched junction bases numbered 2, after V lost 2 bases and J lost 8 bases. This chain's CDR3 is CATSDSSGSDEQFF. For the CDR3, the DNA is TGTGCCACCAGTGATTCTAGCGGGAGTGATGAGCAGTTCTTC.

This clonotype was seen a few times. The chain is built from TRBV20-1 and TRBJ1-2; a possible D gene is TRBD1 (5 bases). This CDR3 is built from 16 residues. Germline CDR1 DFQATT, CDR2 SNEGSKA (reference sequence). V lost 1 base and J lost 0, with 15 bases in between. CDR3 sequence (DNA): TGCAGTGCTAGAGCCATGCCGGGACCTCCTAACTATGGCTACACCTTC. It specifies CSARAMPGPPNYGYTF.

The CDR3 DNA reads as TGTGCCAGCAGTTACCGAAGAATTACAGCAGATACGCAGTATTTT. The encoded protein is CASSYRRITADTQYF. This rearrangement joins TRBV6-5 to TRBJ2-3; no reliable D call. The germline V gene has CDR1 MNHEY and CDR2 SVGAGI. The CDR3 has 15 amino acids. Trimming cost V 2 bases and J 4 bases, with 13 bases left between them.

This clonotype was seen more than once but under ten times. This chain joins TRBV5-1 and TRBJ1-1; D perhaps matches TRBD1 (6 bases). Germline CDR1 and CDR2: SGHRS and YFSETQ. V was shortened by 1 base and J by 6 bases, with 10 bases between the two germline ends. This CDR3 contains 13 residues. The CDR3 nucleotides read TGCGCCAGCAGCTTGTTGGGGGCCGCTGAAGCTTTCTTT. This translates into CASSLLGAAEAFF.

This chain links TRBV15 with TRBJ2-5; 9 bases are shared with TRBD1. CDR3 length: 16 residues. Germline V lookup: CDR1 LNHNV, CDR2 YYDKDF (reference sequence). Unmatched junction bases numbered 7, after V lost 0 bases and J lost 5 bases. The CDR3 DNA reads as TGTGCCACCAGCAGAGATCACAGGGGGCGGCTGGAGACCCAGTACTTC. It codes for CATSRDHRGRLETQYF.

This clonotype was seen at least ten times. This sequence joins TRBV20-1 and TRBJ2-7, with TRBD1 matching 8 bases. The junction had 8 bases not matched to a gene; V was cut back by 5 bases and J by 2 bases. The germline V gene encodes CDR1 DFQATT and CDR2 SNEGSKA (reference sequence). This CDR3 is built from 14 residues. Here the CDR3 reads CSAAIGQGAYEQYF. CDR3 in DNA: TGCAGTGCTGCTATCGGACAGGGCGCCTACGAGCAGTACTTC.

The rearrangement links TRBV7-9 to TRBJ2-5; 9 bases are shared with TRBD2. The CDR3 covers 14 residues. V gave up 0 bases and J gave up 5 bases; unmatched junction bases: 1. The V gene's germline CDR1 is SEHNR and CDR2 FQNEAQ (reference sequence). CDR3 sequence (DNA): TGTGCCAGCAGCTTAGCTGCGGGGGGGGAGACCCAGTACTTC. Translated, it gives CASSLAAGGETQYF.

This clonotype was recorded at least ten times. The V gene is TRBV24-1, the J gene TRBJ2-2; TRBD1 matches at 9 bases. V was clipped by 9 bases and J by 4 bases; unmatched bases: 8. Germline V CDR1 and CDR2: KGHDR, SFDVKD. The CDR3 runs to 15 residues. The CDR3 loop is CATLPGQGFTGELFF. The CDR3 DNA reads TGTGCCACCCTACCAGGACAGGGGTTCACCGGGGAGCTGTTTTTT.

The chain has TRBV5-4 and TRBJ2-3, with 7 bases matching TRBD2. The germline gives CDR1 SGHNT, CDR2 YYREEE (reference sequence). J lost 5 bases, V lost 3 bases, and 12 bases had no gene match. The CDR3 has 16 residues. CDR3 in amino acids: CASSSERGPPGDTQYF. In nucleotides, the CDR3 is TGTGCCAGCAGCTCCGAGCGGGGTCCCCCGGGAGATACGCAGTATTTT.

V is TRBV30 and J is TRBJ2-7, with unresolved D. Trimming removed 4 bases from V and 2 bases from J, with 6 bases in between. Germline V lookup: CDR1 GTSNPN, CDR2 SVGIG (reference sequence). The CDR3 has 11 amino acids. This CDR3 is CAWTGPYEQYF. Written as DNA, the CDR3 is TGTGCCTGGACTGGTCCCTACGAGCAGTACTTC.

The sample holds a few counts of this clonotype. The chain combines TRBV7-9 with TRBJ2-7; TRBD1 or TRBD2 may be the D gene (5 bases each). The CDR3 has 13 amino acids. Trimming took off 1 base at V and 7 bases at J, with 11 bases between the two ends. Germline loops: CDR1 SEHNR, CDR2 FQNEAQ (reference sequence). The CDR3 region has the DNA TGTGCCAGCAGCTTAGTCCGGGGCGGAGAGCAGTACTTC. Amino acid sequence: CASSLVRGGEQYF.

V and J are TRBV6-5 and TRBJ1-2, with D maybe TRBD1 (5 bases). Germline CDR1 and CDR2: MNHEY and SVGAGI. V lost 3 bases and J lost 8, with 16 bases in between. The CDR3 sequence is 14 residues long. CDR3 sequence (DNA): TGTGCCAGCAGTTATCGACAGACCGCAGGGGGCTACACCTTC. Encoded protein: CASSYRQTAGGYTF.

The gene calls are TRBV14 and TRBJ1-2; 7 bases line up with TRBD1. Germline V gene data show CDR1 as SGHDN and CDR2 as FVKESK. V lost 4 bases to trimming and J lost 4 bases; unmatched junction nucleotides: 15. The CDR3 totals 17 residues. CDR3 nucleotide sequence: TGTGCCAGCAGCCGTCGCGGCGGGACAGCTGCAAGCTATGGCTACACCTTC. Encoded protein: CASSRRGGTAASYGYTF.

This clonotype was counted between two and nine times. The J gene is TRBJ2-1, the V gene TRBV24-1; 9 bases align to TRBD2. There are 14 residues in the CDR3. Losses at the gene ends were 8 bases for V and 4 bases for J; bases not matched to a gene: 5. Germline CDR1 KGHDR, CDR2 SFDVKD. CDR3 amino acids: CATTAAGGYNEQFF. CDR3 DNA: TGTGCCACCACCGCAGCGGGGGGTTACAATGAGCAGTTCTTC.

The chain is built from TRBV20-1 and TRBJ2-5; 10 bases agree with TRBD2. The CDR3 sequence is 18 residues long. The germline gives CDR1 DFQATT, CDR2 SNEGSKA (reference sequence). V gave up 1 base and J gave up 5 bases; unmatched junction bases: 16. The CDR3 loop is CSARVVFVPLAGYETQYF. The CDR3 nucleotides are TGCAGTGCTAGAGTCGTATTCGTCCCACTAGCGGGGTATGAGACCCAGTACTTC.

The chain joins TRBV5-1 to TRBJ2-2; a possible D gene is TRBD1 (5 bases). The germline V gene encodes CDR1 SGHRS and CDR2 YFSETQ. V was shortened by 3 bases and J by 4 bases, with 16 bases between the two germline ends. The CDR3 spans 16 residues. The CDR3 protein is CASSSSGHVATGELFF. The CDR3 coding sequence is TGCGCCAGCAGCTCCTCAGGACATGTTGCCACCGGGGAGCTGTTTTTT. Full variable domain (rest looked up from reference TRBV5-1 and TRBJ2-2): KAGVTQTPRYLIKTRGQQVTLSCSPISGHRSVSWYQQTPGQGLQFLFEYFSETQRNKGNFPGRFSGRQFSNSRSEMNVSTLELGDSALYLCASSSSGHVATGELFFGEGSRLTVL.

This CDR3 reads CASSLDSGVQGSGNIQYF. Written as DNA, the CDR3 is TGTGCCAGTAGTTTGGACTCGGGGGTTCAAGGCTCGGGAAACATTCAGTACTTC. The rearrangement joins TRBV19 to TRBJ2-4; TRBD2 might be the D (6 bases). The CDR3 totals 18 residues. V was clipped by 5 bases and J by 6 bases, with 26 bases between them. Germline V lookup: CDR1 LNHDA, CDR2 SQIVND (reference sequence).

The chain joins TRBV7-9 to TRBJ2-3; D possibly matches TRBD1 or TRBD2 (5 bases each). V dropped 5 bases and J dropped 8 bases, with 11 bases sitting between them. CDR1 and CDR2 (germline): SEHNR, FQNEAQ (reference sequence). The length of the CDR3 is 12 residues. The CDR3 region is CASSHPGSTQYF. CDR3 nucleotides: TGTGCCAGCAGCCACCCAGGGAGTACGCAGTATTTT.

The J gene is TRBJ1-1, the V gene TRBV6-1; TRBD1 is a possible D gene (5 bases). The germline gives CDR1 MNHNS, CDR2 SASEGT. There are 13 residues in the CDR3. Trimming took 7 bases from V and 7 from J, leaving 16 bases between them. The CDR3 protein is CASNLSDRLEAFF. In nucleotides, the CDR3 is TGTGCCAGCAACCTATCTGACAGACTTGAAGCTTTCTTT.

This chain joins TRBV9 and TRBJ2-3; TRBD2 agrees at 7 bases. Germline V gene sequence: CDR1 SGDLS, CDR2 YYNGEE. Germline trimming cut 2 bases from V and 2 bases from J; bases unmatched to any gene: 11. The CDR3 is 17 amino acids. CDR3 sequence (DNA): TGTGCCAGCAGCGTCCAACCTTCTAGCGGATCCACAGATACGCAGTATTTT. This translates into CASSVQPSSGSTDTQYF.